This T cell receptor (beta chain) originates from a study of CD8 T cells in Susac syndrome. A quantity of roughly 0.5 to 1 ug RNA underwent reverse transcription using random hexamers. In TCRdb, the immunoSEQ multiplex PCR reads were re-called with MiXCR into one record per CDR3 protein. Here the sample spans about 430,000 distinct CDR3 sequences, approximately 89% being singletons. The CDR3 is made up of 18 amino acids. V shed 3 bases and J shed 8 bases, with 27 bases lying between them. The V gene's germline CDR1 is SGHTA and CDR2 FQGNSA. The V and J genes are TRBV7-2 and TRBJ2-3; D is perhaps TRBD1 or TRBD2 (6 bases each). What was sequenced was CD8+ T cells from PBMCs. The source is a human donor with multiple sclerosis. The CDR3 here is CASSLVRGLAPDRGTQYF. The CDR3 nucleotides read TGTGCCAGCAGCTTGGTCCGGGGGCTAGCCCCAGATCGAGGTACGCAGTATTTT. The full variable domain, completed using reference TRBV7-2 and TRBJ2-3, is GAGVSQSPSNKVTEKGKDVELRCDPISGHTALYWYRQSLGQGLEFLIYFQGNSAPDKSGLPSDRFSAERTGGSVSTLTIQRTQQEDSAVYLCASSLVRGLAPDRGTQYFGPGTRLTVL.